This TCR beta chain was profiled in a study of CD8+CD57+ T cells in acquired aplastic anemia. Genomic DNA was employed as the template in profiling TCR beta VDJ and CDR3. TCRdb itself ran the reads through MiXCR, one entry per CDR3 protein. The table records more than 250,000 distinct CDR3 sequences, 82% of them present only once. A note on this clonotype: Compared with germline, one end of the junction differs, possibly owing to a read error.

Previously, flow cytometry had revealed CD8+CD57+ cell expansion in the patients chosen for sequencing. Germline V gives CDR1 SNHLY, CDR2 FYNNEI. CDR3 length: 13 amino acids. The receptor was derived from a human donor with aplastic anemia. This rearrangement joins TRBV2 to TRBJ2-3; TRBD2 agrees at 7 bases. The specimen sequenced was sorted CD4+, CD8+, or CD8+CD57+ T cells (not recorded which) from PBMCs. The CDR3 protein is CASMDGGKGTHFF. Written as DNA, the CDR3 is TGTGCCAGCATGGACGGGGGGAAAGGTACACATTTCTTT.